This T cell receptor beta chain was identified during a study of blood T cell repertoires in COVID-19. Overall study context: The United States, Italy and Spain supplied acute and convalescent COVID-19 samples.

Clones were sequenced by immunoSEQ multiplex PCR, and TCRdb holds only the in-frame ones, with some missing. This table has under 150,000 clones, 85% to 90% appearing once. The source material was peripheral blood. The clonotype comes from a woman aged 40 to 50 with acute or convalescent COVID-19.

This chain's CDR3 is CASSHDWTEAFF. The CDR3 DNA reads TGTGCCAGCAGTCACGACTGGACTGAAGCTTTCTTT. This rearrangement joins TRBV6-2 or TRBV6-3 to TRBJ1-1; D remains ambiguous. In germline, CDR1 is MNHEY, CDR2 SVGEGT. V lost 5 bases to trimming and J lost 5 bases, with 9 bases between them. There are 12 residues in the CDR3.